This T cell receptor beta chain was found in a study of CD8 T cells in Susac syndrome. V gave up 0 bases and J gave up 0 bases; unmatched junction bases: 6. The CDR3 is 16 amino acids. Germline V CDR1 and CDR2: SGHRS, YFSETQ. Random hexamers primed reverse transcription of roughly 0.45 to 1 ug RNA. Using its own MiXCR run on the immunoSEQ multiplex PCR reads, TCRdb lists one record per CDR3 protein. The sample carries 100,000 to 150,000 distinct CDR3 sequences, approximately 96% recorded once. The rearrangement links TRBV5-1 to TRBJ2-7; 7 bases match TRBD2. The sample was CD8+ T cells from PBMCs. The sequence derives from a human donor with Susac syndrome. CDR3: CASSLVGTTTSYEQYF. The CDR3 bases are TGCGCCAGCAGCTTGGTTGGGACTACCACCTCCTACGAGCAGTACTTC.